Presented here are 6 T cell receptor beta chains from one specimen sequenced in a study of cytomegalovirus exposure and HLA in healthy donors (dated by TCRdb to about 2017). The library was obtained by the immunoSEQ multiplex PCR assay. The immuneACCESS repertoire file appears here via TCRdb, limited to in-frame rearrangements. These files lack a portion of the clones; in checked studies, under half of the deficit traces to unresolved V genes, and the cause of the others is not known. Here the sample has around 60,000 clones; 90% to 97% occur a single time. Clones ranked in the top ten supply roughly 1% of the sample. Sequenced: PBMCs. These TCRs come from a young woman in good health and CMV-seronegative.

V usage is TRBV29-1 and J usage is TRBJ2-2; 10 bases are a match to TRBD1. Germline assignment: CDR1 SQVTM and CDR2 ANQGSEA. J lost 3 bases, V lost 5 bases, and 9 bases had no gene match. The CDR3 contains 16 residues. The CDR3 DNA is TGCAGCGTTCTGGCGGGGACAGGGGTGGACACCGGGGAGCTGTTTTTT. Translated: CSVLAGTGVDTGELFF.

The chain has TRBV12-2 and TRBJ1-1; the table's D call of TRBD1 was not tested on the DNA. TRBV12-2 is a pseudogene. This CDR3 has 20 amino acids. CDR3 sequence: CASRLARRAGARDVNTEAFF. The CDR3 DNA sequence: TGTGCAAGTCGCTTAGCGCGTCGGGCAGGGGCTCGAGACGTGAACACTGAAGCTTTCTTT.

J is TRBJ2-1 and V is TRBV5-1; 12 positions match TRBD2. CDR1 and CDR2 (germline): SGHRS, YFSETQ. The CDR3 has 15 amino acids. After removal of 8 bases from V and 2 bases from J, the junction contained 5 bases not matched to a gene. CDR3 loop: CASTLAGGTYNEQFF. DNA for the CDR3: TGCGCCAGTACACTAGCGGGGGGTACCTACAATGAGCAGTTCTTC. Full variable domain (rest looked up from reference TRBV5-1 and TRBJ2-1): KAGVTQTPRYLIKTRGQQVTLSCSPISGHRSVSWYQQTPGQGLQFLFEYFSETQRNKGNFPGRFSGRQFSNSRSEMNVSTLELGDSALYLCASTLAGGTYNEQFFGPGTRLTVL.

This sequence joins TRBV4-3 and TRBJ2-7; tentative D call: TRBD2 (6 bases). V dropped 1 base and J dropped 2 bases, with 15 bases sitting between them. There are 16 residues in the CDR3. Germline V gene data show CDR1 as LGHNA and CDR2 as YSLEER. CDR3 nucleotide sequence: TGCGCCAGCAGCCAAGGGTTCGGGGCGGGAACCTACGAGCAGTACTTC. This translates into CASSQGFGAGTYEQYF.

The rearrangement uses TRBV4-1 and TRBJ1-5, with D perhaps TRBD1 (5 bases). Deletions cut 2 bases from V and 3 bases from J, with 11 bases between. The CDR3 is 15 amino acids. Germline V gene lookup returns CDR1 MGHRA and CDR2 YSYEKL. The CDR3 DNA follows: TGCGCCAGCAGCCAAAGGCAGGGTACCAATCAGCCCCAGCATTTT. This translates into CASSQRQGTNQPQHF.

The chain has TRBV4-2 and TRBJ2-5; D is possibly TRBD2 (6 bases). Trimming removed 0 bases at V and 5 bases at J, with 22 bases between. From germline, CDR1 is LGHNA and CDR2 YNFKEQ. This CDR3 is built from 18 residues. The CDR3 reads CASSQDGGGAVGPETQYF. The CDR3 DNA follows: TGTGCCAGCAGCCAAGACGGGGGTGGGGCAGTAGGCCCCGAGACCCAGTACTTC.